The entry that follows covers one T cell receptor (beta chain) sequence. What it binds is not known. Template switching supplied a universal primer site; unique molecular identifiers were carried on the cDNA. One entry per CDR3 protein results from TCRdb running MiXCR on the 5' RACE reads. The sample consists of 1.5 million or so distinct CDR3 sequences, around 33% of them appearing once. The sample is drawn from a study of identical twins. J lost 5 bases, V lost 3 bases, and 5 bases had no gene match. CDR3 length equals 15 residues. Germline lookup yields CDR1 MGHDK and CDR2 SYGVNS. General study findings and limits: High-abundance cord blood beta clonotypes had fewer insertions; memory repertoires showed none.

This receptor was taken from a newborn girl in good health. The sequencing sample was made of cord blood. The chain joins TRBV25-1 to TRBJ2-1; 9 bases line up with TRBD2. This CDR3 reads CASSEVAGEDNEQFF. The CDR3 region has the DNA TGTGCCAGCAGTGAGGTAGCGGGAGAGGACAATGAGCAGTTCTTC.